These 2 T cell receptor beta chains originate from one sample sequenced in a study of CD8+CD57+ T cells in acquired aplastic anemia. Genomic DNA constituted the template upon which TCR beta VDJ and CDR3 profiling was performed. TCRdb re-called the reads through MiXCR, storing one row per CDR3 protein. The table shows approximately 270,000 distinct CDR3 sequences, with around 60% occurring only once. Sequencing was done on a sample of sorted CD4+, CD8+, or CD8+CD57+ T cells (not recorded which) from PBMCs. The receptors were sampled from a human donor with severe aplastic anemia or a healthy control (not recorded which).

The chain joins TRBV15 to TRBJ1-2, with TRBD1 matching 9 bases. CDR1 and CDR2 (germline): LNHNV, YYDKDF (reference sequence). CDR3 length equals 14 residues. Losses at the gene ends were 8 bases for V and 7 bases for J; bases not matched to a gene: 11. The CDR3 loop is CATEKGQGFSGYTF. The CDR3, as DNA: TGTGCCACCGAGAAAGGACAGGGGTTCTCTGGCTACACCTTC.

The chain employs TRBV28 and TRBJ2-7; 7 bases match TRBD1. The CDR3 totals 17 residues. Trimming cost V 4 bases and J 2 bases; bases outside gene matches: 14. CDR1 and CDR2 from the germline V gene are MDHEN and SYDVKM. In nucleotides, the CDR3 is TGTGCCAGCAGTTACCCGACGGGACAGCCCCTAGCCTACGAGCAGTACTTC. It translates to CASSYPTGQPLAYEQYF.